This record concerns one T cell receptor beta chain sequence. Its specificity is unknown. Every one of the donors was a healthy Caucasian. This sample was taken from a study of identical twins. Study observations and caveats: Less excess twin sharing appeared in beta out-of-frame sequences.

Template switching, a step in the protocol, added a universal primer site, and cDNA carried unique molecular identifiers. TCRdb called the 5' RACE reads again in MiXCR, with one record for every CDR3 protein. The sample contains 350,000 to 500,000 distinct CDR3 sequences, about a fifth of which appear only once. CDR3 length: 12 amino acids. The germline CDR1 and CDR2 sequences are MNHEY and SVGEGT. V shed 11 bases and J 9 bases; nucleotides not matched to a gene: 10. The specimen sequenced was naive T cells sorted from blood. This receptor was obtained from a man aged 50-59 years in good health. The chain combines TRBV6-2 or TRBV6-3 with TRBJ2-1, with 7 bases that match TRBD2. The CDR3 reads CAACGGGAEQFF. The CDR3 bases are TGTGCCGCCTGCGGGGGAGGGGCTGAGCAGTTCTTC.